The rows below give T cell receptor beta chains drawn from one sample of a study of T cells in Graves' hyperthyroidism and ophthalmopathy. TCRdb reprocessed the multiplex PCR reads via MiXCR and lists one record per CDR3 protein. The sample has around 340,000 distinct CDR3 sequences; about 14% are singletons. Sequencing was performed on blood. The receptors were gathered from a woman aged 25 to 45 with Graves' hyperthyroidism. The CDR3 runs from the conserved cysteine through the conserved F or W. A D gene is named only where the DNA matches it firmly. Size values are once, few and many counts, or a class for expanded clones, and some rows have none.

j_gene: TRBJ2-3; v_gene: TRBV11-2; d_gene: TRBD2; abundance: many; CDR3aa: CASSSGGSSDTQYF; CDR3nt: TGTGCCAGCAGTAGCGGGGGATCGAGCGATACGCAGTATTTT
j_gene: TRBJ1-1; v_gene: TRBV6-1; d_gene: NA; abundance: many; CDR3aa: CASRTTENTEAFF; CDR3nt: TGTGCCAGCAGGACCACAGAGAACACTGAAGCTTTCTTT
j_gene: TRBJ2-7; v_gene: TRBV2; d_gene: TRBD2; abundance: NA; CDR3aa: CASSDPGGPRYEQYF; CDR3nt: TGTGCCAGCAGTGACCCGGGAGGGCCGCGCTACGAGCAGTACTTC
j_gene: TRBJ2-2; v_gene: TRBV4-2; d_gene: NA; abundance: few; CDR3aa: CASSRTKGTGELFF; CDR3nt: TGTGCCAGCAGCCGGACTAAGGGGACCGGGGAGCTGTTTTTT
j_gene: TRBJ1-1; v_gene: TRBV12-3/TRBV12-4; d_gene: NA; abundance: once; CDR3aa: CASLPQGYETDEAFF; CDR3nt: TGTGCCAGCCTCCCCCAGGGATATGAGACAGATGAAGCTTTCTTT
j_gene: TRBJ1-5; v_gene: TRBV19; d_gene: NA; abundance: many; CDR3aa: CASSGLPNQPQHF; CDR3nt: TGTGCCAGCTCCGGGCTGCCGAATCAGCCCCAGCATTTT
j_gene: TRBJ2-4; v_gene: TRBV6-2/TRBV6-3; d_gene: NA; abundance: few; CDR3aa: CASSYSKQGSSILAKNIQYF; CDR3nt: TGTGCCAGCAGTTACTCGAAGCAGGGGTCCTCAATATTAGCCAAAAACATTCAGTACTTC
j_gene: TRBJ2-2; v_gene: TRBV6-1; d_gene: TRBD1; abundance: NA; CDR3aa: CASRTGSGELFF; CDR3nt: TGTGCCAGCAGGACAGGGTCCGGGGAGCTGTTTTTT
j_gene: TRBJ1-5; v_gene: TRBV12-3/TRBV12-4; d_gene: NA; abundance: NA; CDR3aa: CASSGAPRAQHF; CDR3nt: TGTGCCAGCAGTGGGGCCCCAAGGGCCCAGCATTTT
j_gene: TRBJ2-3; v_gene: TRBV13; d_gene: NA; abundance: NA; CDR3aa: CASSPRPGKDTQYF; CDR3nt: TGTGCCAGCAGCCCTAGACCCGGGAAAGATACGCAGTATTTT
j_gene: TRBJ2-4; v_gene: TRBV7-2; d_gene: NA; abundance: few; CDR3aa: CASSHGGSLGIQYF; CDR3nt: TGTGCCAGCAGCCATGGCGGTTCTTTGGGCATTCAGTACTTC
j_gene: TRBJ2-1; v_gene: TRBV10-2; d_gene: TRBD2; abundance: many; CDR3aa: CASTYAGVGEQFF; CDR3nt: TGCGCCAGCACGTATGCGGGAGTGGGCGAGCAGTTCTTC
j_gene: TRBJ2-1; v_gene: TRBV11-2; d_gene: NA; abundance: many; CDR3aa: CASSLDLGEWRHEQFF; CDR3nt: TGTGCCAGCAGCTTAGATTTGGGGGAGTGGAGGCATGAGCAGTTCTTC
j_gene: TRBJ2-1; v_gene: TRBV11-2; d_gene: NA; abundance: many; CDR3aa: CASSEDSAQYNEQFF; CDR3nt: TGTGCCAGCAGCGAGGACTCGGCTCAATACAATGAGCAGTTCTTC
j_gene: TRBJ2-5; v_gene: TRBV2; d_gene: NA; abundance: NA; CDR3aa: CASRELMDETQYF; CDR3nt: TGTGCCAGCAGGGAACTTATGGATGAGACCCAGTACTTC
j_gene: TRBJ1-6; v_gene: TRBV12-5; d_gene: NA; abundance: NA; CDR3aa: CASWGPSNSPLHF; CDR3nt: TGTGCTAGTTGGGGGCCTTCCAATTCACCCCTCCACTTT
j_gene: TRBJ1-2; v_gene: TRBV11-2; d_gene: NA; abundance: many; CDR3aa: CASSPPSGPVTF; CDR3nt: TGTGCCAGCAGCCCCCCCTCCGGGCCCGTTACCTTC
j_gene: TRBJ2-1; v_gene: TRBV18; d_gene: TRBD1; abundance: NA; CDR3aa: CASSALGQEFF; CDR3nt: TGTGCTAGCTCAGCTCTCGGACAGGAGTTCTTC
j_gene: TRBJ2-3; v_gene: TRBV9; d_gene: NA; abundance: NA; CDR3aa: CASSVLGNPDTQYF; CDR3nt: TGTGCCAGCAGCGTTTTGGGAAATCCAGATACGCAGTATTTT
j_gene: TRBJ2-3; v_gene: TRBV7-9; d_gene: NA; abundance: NA; CDR3aa: CASSLAGLTTLDTQYF; CDR3nt: TGTGCCAGCAGCTTAGCGGGACTGACCACATTAGATACGCAGTATTTT
j_gene: TRBJ2-1; v_gene: TRBV6-1; d_gene: TRBD2; abundance: many; CDR3aa: CASSSRPPGTAGTSGTNEQFF; CDR3nt: TGTGCCAGCAGTTCGAGGCCCCCCGGGACCGCGGGGACTAGCGGGACGAATGAGCAGTTCTTC
j_gene: TRBJ2-1; v_gene: TRBV5-6; d_gene: TRBD2; abundance: NA; CDR3aa: CASSLTSGRSSGYNEQFF; CDR3nt: TGTGCCAGCAGCTTAACTAGCGGGAGAAGTTCGGGGTACAATGAGCAGTTCTTC
j_gene: TRBJ2-3; v_gene: TRBV2; d_gene: TRBD1; abundance: many; CDR3aa: CASRPNRGRVTDTQYF; CDR3nt: TGTGCCAGCAGGCCCAACAGGGGGCGGGTCACAGATACGCAGTATTTT
j_gene: TRBJ2-7; v_gene: TRBV20-1; d_gene: TRBD2; abundance: few; CDR3aa: CSAAGLANEQYF; CDR3nt: TGCAGTGCTGCGGGACTAGCGAACGAGCAGTACTTC
j_gene: TRBJ1-2; v_gene: TRBV6-5; d_gene: NA; abundance: many; CDR3aa: CASSYVSTTGNGYTF; CDR3nt: TGTGCCAGCAGTTACGTGTCAACTACAGGGAATGGCTACACCTTC
j_gene: TRBJ2-7; v_gene: TRBV20-1; d_gene: TRBD2; abundance: few; CDR3aa: CSATGGLAGSYEQYF; CDR3nt: TGCAGTGCAACCGGTGGGCTAGCGGGATCCTACGAGCAGTACTTC
j_gene: TRBJ2-7; v_gene: TRBV5-4; d_gene: TRBD2; abundance: NA; CDR3aa: CAPLAGLAGGRGHYEQYF; CDR3nt: TGTGCACCTCTGGCGGGACTAGCGGGAGGCCGGGGGCACTACGAGCAGTACTTC
j_gene: TRBJ1-5; v_gene: TRBV6-4; d_gene: TRBD1; abundance: few; CDR3aa: CASSRRTTGECLFYSNQPQHF; CDR3nt: TGTGCCAGCAGTAGAAGAACGACAGGGGAATGTTTATTTTATAGCAATCAGCCCCAGCATTTT
j_gene: TRBJ2-4; v_gene: TRBV11-2; d_gene: NA; abundance: many; CDR3aa: CASSLKPPQGSGALVQYF; CDR3nt: TGTGCCAGCAGCTTAAAGCCCCCCCAGGGTTCGGGGGCTTTAGTTCAGTACTTC
j_gene: TRBJ2-2; v_gene: TRBV20-1; d_gene: NA; abundance: many; CDR3aa: CSAGERRTGELFF; CDR3nt: TGCAGTGCTGGAGAGCGACGGACCGGGGAGCTGTTTTTT
j_gene: TRBJ1-2; v_gene: TRBV28; d_gene: TRBD1; abundance: many; CDR3aa: CASSPHGTGANYGYTF; CDR3nt: TGTGCCAGCAGTCCTCACGGGACAGGAGCTAACTATGGCTACACCTTC
j_gene: TRBJ2-2; v_gene: TRBV9; d_gene: NA; abundance: many; CDR3aa: CASSLRGSGGTGELFF; CDR3nt: TGTGCCAGCAGCCTCCGTGGTAGCGGAGGAACCGGGGAGCTGTTTTTT
j_gene: TRBJ1-1; v_gene: TRBV3-1; d_gene: NA; abundance: many; CDR3aa: CASTQRGTEAFF; CDR3nt: TGTGCCAGCACCCAGCGGGGAACTGAAGCTTTCTTT
j_gene: TRBJ2-7; v_gene: TRBV4-2; d_gene: NA; abundance: few; CDR3aa: CASSQDEGEQYF; CDR3nt: TGTGCCAGCAGCCAAGATGAGGGAGAGCAGTACTTC
j_gene: TRBJ1-5; v_gene: TRBV11-2; d_gene: NA; abundance: few; CDR3aa: CASSLEFGTGNQPQHF; CDR3nt: TGTGCCAGCAGCTTAGAATTCGGGACGGGCAATCAGCCCCAGCATTTT
j_gene: TRBJ2-7; v_gene: TRBV12-3/TRBV12-4; d_gene: NA; abundance: many; CDR3aa: CASSLEWGSEQYF; CDR3nt: TGTGCCAGCAGTTTGGAGTGGGGATCCGAGCAGTACTTC
j_gene: TRBJ2-2; v_gene: TRBV18; d_gene: NA; abundance: many; CDR3aa: CASSPPQGRSGELFF; CDR3nt: TGTGCCAGCTCACCACCGCAAGGACGATCCGGGGAGCTGTTTTTT
j_gene: TRBJ2-4; v_gene: TRBV7-9; d_gene: TRBD2; abundance: NA; CDR3aa: CASSSRLAGGLDIQYF; CDR3nt: TGTGCCAGCAGCTCACGACTAGCGGGAGGGCTTGACATTCAGTACTTC
j_gene: TRBJ1-4; v_gene: TRBV6-1; d_gene: NA; abundance: NA; CDR3aa: CASSGQLVSEKLFF; CDR3nt: TGTGCCAGCAGTGGTCAGCTCGTATCCGAAAAACTGTTTTTT
j_gene: TRBJ1-2; v_gene: TRBV20-1; d_gene: TRBD1; abundance: many; CDR3aa: CSAGDRGLDGYTF; CDR3nt: TGCAGTGCAGGGGACAGGGGGCTCGATGGCTACACCTTC
j_gene: TRBJ2-2; v_gene: TRBV20-1; d_gene: TRBD2; abundance: few; CDR3aa: CSVPRASGTGTGELFF; CDR3nt: TGCAGTGTCCCCCGGGCTAGCGGGACGGGGACCGGGGAGCTGTTTTTT
j_gene: TRBJ1-2; v_gene: TRBV27; d_gene: TRBD1; abundance: few; CDR3aa: CASSPTKPLTGGFYGYTF; CDR3nt: TGTGCCAGCAGTCCCACCAAACCTCTGACAGGGGGGTTCTATGGCTACACCTTC
j_gene: TRBJ1-4; v_gene: TRBV10-3; d_gene: NA; abundance: many; CDR3aa: CAISEEVSEKLFF; CDR3nt: TGTGCCATCAGTGAGGAGGTTTCAGAAAAACTGTTTTTT
j_gene: TRBJ2-2; v_gene: TRBV20-1; d_gene: TRBD1; abundance: many; CDR3aa: CSAYPGQGKALNTGELFF; CDR3nt: TGCAGTGCCTACCCCGGACAGGGAAAGGCCTTGAACACCGGGGAGCTGTTTTTT
j_gene: TRBJ1-1; v_gene: TRBV6-6; d_gene: NA; abundance: many; CDR3aa: CASSYDGNTEAFF; CDR3nt: TGTGCCAGCAGTTACGACGGGAACACTGAAGCTTTCTTT
j_gene: TRBJ1-6; v_gene: TRBV9; d_gene: NA; abundance: NA; CDR3aa: CASSSPGGGSYNSPLHF; CDR3nt: TGTGCCAGCAGCTCCCCCGGGGGAGGCTCCTATAATTCACCCCTCCACTTT
j_gene: TRBJ1-2; v_gene: TRBV28; d_gene: TRBD1; abundance: few; CDR3aa: CASSPGTGAYGYTF; CDR3nt: TGTGCCAGCAGTCCCGGGACAGGGGCCTATGGCTACACCTTC
j_gene: TRBJ2-7; v_gene: TRBV5-1; d_gene: NA; abundance: NA; CDR3aa: CASSLAYRDLYEQYF; CDR3nt: TGCGCCAGCAGCTTGGCCTACAGGGACCTATACGAGCAGTACTTC